This T cell receptor beta chain was obtained from a study of cytomegalovirus exposure and HLA in healthy donors. This CDR3 has 15 amino acids. V lost 1 base, J lost 5 bases, and 14 bases lay in between. Germline-derived CDR1 and CDR2 are SGHAT and FQNNGV. In the PCR, 60 Vbeta and 13 Jbeta primers were used. Produced via immunoSEQ multiplex PCR; TCRdb's table is partial and in-frame only. Of about 200,000 clones in the sample, 65% to 90% are singletons; the top ten hold approximately 0.31%. Study results and caveats: Indistinguishability led to the exclusion of some V segments, TRBV6-2 and TRBV6-3 included.

As regards this clone: Its antigen is still unknown.

The rearrangement uses TRBV11-2 and TRBJ1-2, with D possibly being TRBD1 (6 bases). The receptor comes from a woman in her twenties or thirties in good health and CMV-seronegative. The sample taken for sequencing was PBMCs. CDR3 in DNA: TGTGCCAGCAGCTTAGTACAGGACAGTCTATATGGCTACACCTTC. Amino acid sequence: CASSLVQDSLYGYTF.